Shown below are 13 T cell receptor beta chains from a single sample sequenced in a study of blood T cells in healthy people across ages (dated by TCRdb to the mid-2010s). Library construction relied on 5' RACE. Sequenced using an Illumina HiSeq 2500. A second PCR of roughly 6 to 12 cycles was performed with a sample-barcoded 5' primer and a J-beta primer mix. TCRdb reprocessed the public reads (quality trimming at Q25 with fastp, clone calling with MiXCR) and kept in-frame beta chains. All rows with the same CDR3 protein become a single entry with the most common DNA and genes. In all, the sample holds hundreds of thousands of distinct CDR3 sequences, and about 30% of those were seen once. Of the sample, roughly 14% is held by the ten largest clones. The specimen sequenced was blood. The receptors were gathered from an elderly woman in good health.

This clonotype was observed at least ten times. The V call is TRBV7-2, the J call TRBJ2-1; 10 nucleotides agree with TRBD2. V lost 5 bases to trimming and J lost 4 bases; unmatched junction nucleotides: 5. The CDR3 is 15 residues long. Germline V gives CDR1 SGHTA, CDR2 FQGNSA. CDR3 region: CASSILAGPYNEQFF. CDR3 nucleotides: TGTGCCAGCAGCATACTAGCGGGGCCGTACAATGAGCAGTTCTTC.

This clonotype was counted a few times. A much larger clonotype is one base distant, so this may be a read error. This chain connects TRBV5-4 to TRBJ2-7; D could derive from TRBD1 or TRBD2 (7 bases each). Per the germline V gene, CDR1 is SGHNT and CDR2 is YYREEE (reference sequence). This CDR3 has 14 residues. V lost 3 bases and J lost 8, with 18 bases in between. The CDR3 here is CASSSPPTGTKQYF. CDR3 DNA: TGTGCCAGCAGCTCCCCCCCGACAGGGACTAAGCAGTACTTC. The variable domain in full, with the rest retrieved from reference TRBV5-4 and TRBJ2-7, is ETGVTQSPTHLIKTRGQQVTLRCSSQSGHNTVSWYQQALGQGPQFIFQYYREEENGRGNFPPRFSGLQFPNYSSELNVNALELDDSALYLCASSSPPTGTKQYFGPGTRLTVT.

This clonotype was detected a few times. The genes are TRBV7-6 and TRBJ1-4; D may be TRBD1 (5 bases). Trimming took off 2 bases at V and 4 bases at J, with 14 bases between the two ends. CDR1 is SGHVS and CDR2 is FNYEAQ in the germline V gene. CDR3 length: 16 amino acids. This CDR3 is CASSLWQGAINEKLFF. CDR3 coding DNA: TGTGCCAGCAGCTTATGGCAGGGAGCTATTAATGAAAAACTGTTTTTT.

Many counts were recorded for this clonotype. This chain joins TRBV5-6 and TRBJ1-5, with D hard to call. Germline lookup yields CDR1 SGHDT and CDR2 YYEEEE. V dropped 3 bases and J dropped 6 bases, with 7 bases sitting between them. The CDR3 covers 12 residues. Written as DNA, the CDR3 is TGTGCCAGCAGCTCGTTGGGTCAGCCCCAGCATTTT. Translating gives CASSSLGQPQHF. The complete variable domain, with remaining parts taken from reference TRBV5-6 and TRBJ1-5, reads DAGVTQSPTHLIKTRGQQVTLRCSPKSGHDTVSWYQQALGQGPQFIFQYYEEEERQRGNFPDRFSGHQFPNYSSELNVNALLLGDSALYLCASSSLGQPQHFGDGTRLSIL.

The rearrangement links TRBV10-2 to TRBJ2-2; D remains ambiguous. CDR3 length equals 14 residues. V was pared by 4 bases and J by 0 bases, with 6 bases between. CDR1 is WSHSY and CDR2 is SAAADI in the germline V gene. The CDR3 coding sequence is TGCGCCAGCAGTGTCAGCCCGAACACCGGGGAGCTGTTTTTT. Encoded protein: CASSVSPNTGELFF.

V is TRBV28 and J is TRBJ2-7; 8 positions match TRBD2. Germline CDR1 is MDHEN and CDR2 is SYDVKM. The J segment lost 3 bases and the V segment lost 1 base, leaving 5 bases of the junction unmatched. CDR3 length: 15 residues. CDR3 bases: TGTGCCAGCAGTTTATTCCGGGAGGGGAGCTACGAGCAGTACTTC. Translated, it gives CASSLFREGSYEQYF.

Remarks on this clonotype: One junction end does not reproduce the germline sequence, and a read error may be involved. The chain is built from TRBV7-6 and TRBJ1-5, with a tentative D call TRBD1 (6 bases). The germline CDR1 and CDR2 sequences are SGHVS and FNYEAQ. The CDR3 covers 16 residues. This CDR3 is CANSPYGQNSNQPQHF. Written as DNA, the CDR3 is TGTGCCAACAGCCCCTACGGACAGAATAGCAATCAGCCCCAGCATTTT.

This clonotype occurred many times. V is TRBV28 and J is TRBJ2-1; 15 bases map to TRBD2. This CDR3 comprises 17 residues. From germline, CDR1 is MDHEN and CDR2 SYDVKM. The V segment lost 2 bases and the J segment 5 bases; nucleotides outside the gene matches: 4. CDR3 amino acids: CASSLAGLAGGHNEQFF. For the CDR3, the DNA is TGTGCCAGCAGTTTAGCGGGACTAGCGGGGGGCCACAATGAGCAGTTCTTC.

This clonotype was detected ten times or more. CDR3 sequence: CASSADRGMNTEAFF. The DNA for the CDR3 is TGTGCCAGCAGTGCGGACAGGGGGATGAACACTGAAGCTTTCTTT. The V gene is TRBV6-4, the J gene TRBJ1-1; 10 bases fit TRBD1. Germline V gene sequence: CDR1 MRHNA, CDR2 SNTAGT. Germline trimming cut 4 bases from V and 0 bases from J; bases unmatched to any gene: 2. The CDR3 runs to 15 residues.

This clonotype was recorded at least ten times. CDR3: CATSDPGTGINEQYF. Here the CDR3 DNA reads TGTGCCACCAGTGACCCGGGGACAGGGATCAACGAGCAGTACTTC. V usage is TRBV24-1 and J usage is TRBJ2-5, with TRBD1 identical over 9 bases. The last part of the DNA fits TRBJ2-7 better; the J call may be wrong. CDR1 is KGHDR and CDR2 is SFDVKD in the germline V gene. CDR3 length equals 15 residues.

This chain connects TRBV29-1 to TRBJ2-5; 13 bases align to TRBD2. The trim removed 3 bases at V and 5 bases at J, leaving 3 bases unmatched. Germline-derived CDR1 and CDR2 are SQVTM and ANQGSEA. CDR3 length equals 14 residues. CDR3 in amino acids: CSVEGLAGRETQYF. The DNA for the CDR3 is TGCAGCGTTGAGGGACTAGCGGGACGGGAGACCCAGTACTTC.

This clonotype was counted many times. The V and J genes are TRBV20-1 and TRBJ1-2, with D possibly being TRBD1 (5 bases). This CDR3 is 14 amino acids long. Trimming left V 3 bases short and J 2 bases short, with 13 bases between. Germline V CDR1 and CDR2: DFQATT, SNEGSKA (reference sequence). The CDR3: CSASQGWGNYGYTF. Written as DNA, the CDR3 is TGCAGTGCTAGTCAGGGATGGGGGAACTATGGCTACACCTTC.

V and J are TRBV15 and TRBJ2-1, with 7 bases aligning to TRBD2. Trimming at V came to 1 base and at J to 0 bases, leaving 3 bases not matched to a gene. Germline loops: CDR1 LNHNV, CDR2 YYDKDF (reference sequence). This CDR3 contains 16 residues. This CDR3 is CATSRASSGSYNEQFF. CDR3 coding DNA: TGTGCCACCAGCAGAGCCTCTAGCGGCTCCTACAATGAGCAGTTCTTC.